This T cell receptor beta chain was sequenced in a study of T cells after yellow fever vaccination (dated by TCRdb to between 2017 and 2020). Broadly, across the study: The SMART-Seq v4 Ultra Low Input RNA kit was used to prepare libraries from fractions with low cell numbers. Blood was drawn at multiple timepoints before and after primary and secondary immunization, with bulk PBMC replicates and cell subsets isolated. Two healthy male donors, one aged 18 to 30 and one aged 30 to 40 years, made up the cohort. To track T-cell clones before and after primary and booster YFV17D yellow fever vaccination, bulk TCR alpha and beta repertoires were sequenced longitudinally. The study at large found these results: The secondary T-cell response was weaker than the primary response but faster, peaking on day 5 instead of day 15. Because the study included only a couple of donors, the extent to which the findings can be generalized is limited. After the booster, most of the clones that had expanded following primary vaccination were detected again (almost 98% of CD4 and around 90% of CD8), which suggests that memory was broadly maintained. Computational filtering was needed because FACS-sorted repertoires could contain abundant contaminating clonotypes from the bulk population. A small fraction of clonotypes appeared in both the CD4 and CD8 compartments, likely as a result of convergent recombination.

Sequencing relied on an Illumina NovaSeq 6000. TCR cDNA was synthesized by 5'RACE template switching, through which a universal primer site and unique molecular identifiers were introduced. Priming for cDNA synthesis came from both the TCR alpha and TCR beta constant segments. Library amplification used two PCR steps, and the second PCR step added sample barcodes and sequencing adapters. Libraries were sequenced on Illumina HiSeq 2500 (2x100 bp) or NovaSeq (2x150 bp). In the authors' own workflow: MIGEC was used to demultiplex reads and collapse the reads into UMI consensus sequences, and MiXCR was used for V(D)J alignment. Vaccine-responding clonotypes were identified with edgeR using replicate PBMC samples, with FDR below 0.01 and a log2 fold change above 5 up to day 15 being required. Each bulk clonotype was labeled CD4 or CD8 based on which sequenced repertoire, CD4 or CD8, contained the clonotype at higher abundance. Starting from the raw public reads, TCRdb applied fastp trimming at Q25, assembled clones with MiXCR and retained in-frame beta chains. One record per CDR3 amino acid sequence lists the most common genes and DNA. None of the V and J calls come from the authors' own analysis; TCRdb made them. Within this sample are some 300,000 distinct CDR3 sequences, with about 11% of them counted one time only. Of the sample, 2.5% to 4% falls within the top ten clones.

Between the V and J ends, shortened by 1 base and 0 bases respectively, the junction contains 4 bases. From the cysteine through the phenylalanine, the CDR3 covers 13 amino acids. The DNA shown is the 39-base CDR3, in frame from base 1. The germline V gene encodes CDR1 DFQATT and CDR2 SNEGSKA (reference sequence). This clonotype was seen more than once but under ten times. No cognate antigen has been identified for it. No much larger clone is present one base from it, and per-base qualities are unavailable. The treatment or condition label here, explained by the study, means: live attenuated yellow fever vaccine strain. PBMCs were isolated from peripheral blood using a standard Ficoll-Paque protocol. Dynabeads CD4 and CD8 positive selection kits were used to isolate the CD4 and CD8 T-cell fractions. RNA was extracted with TriZol from bulk PBMCs, CD4 and CD8 fractions, and dextramer-positive and dextramer-negative fractions.

This sequence uses TRBV20-1 and TRBJ1-5; the D gene identity is not certain. The sequences come from CD4+ T cells sorted from PBMCs, collected 45 days after the yellow fever booster vaccination. This sequence was found in a man aged 18 to 30 who received the YFV17D yellow fever vaccine. The CDR3 corresponds to CSARVNSNQPQHF. The DNA sequence is TGCAGTGCTAGAGTCAATAGCAATCAGCCCCAGCATTTT.